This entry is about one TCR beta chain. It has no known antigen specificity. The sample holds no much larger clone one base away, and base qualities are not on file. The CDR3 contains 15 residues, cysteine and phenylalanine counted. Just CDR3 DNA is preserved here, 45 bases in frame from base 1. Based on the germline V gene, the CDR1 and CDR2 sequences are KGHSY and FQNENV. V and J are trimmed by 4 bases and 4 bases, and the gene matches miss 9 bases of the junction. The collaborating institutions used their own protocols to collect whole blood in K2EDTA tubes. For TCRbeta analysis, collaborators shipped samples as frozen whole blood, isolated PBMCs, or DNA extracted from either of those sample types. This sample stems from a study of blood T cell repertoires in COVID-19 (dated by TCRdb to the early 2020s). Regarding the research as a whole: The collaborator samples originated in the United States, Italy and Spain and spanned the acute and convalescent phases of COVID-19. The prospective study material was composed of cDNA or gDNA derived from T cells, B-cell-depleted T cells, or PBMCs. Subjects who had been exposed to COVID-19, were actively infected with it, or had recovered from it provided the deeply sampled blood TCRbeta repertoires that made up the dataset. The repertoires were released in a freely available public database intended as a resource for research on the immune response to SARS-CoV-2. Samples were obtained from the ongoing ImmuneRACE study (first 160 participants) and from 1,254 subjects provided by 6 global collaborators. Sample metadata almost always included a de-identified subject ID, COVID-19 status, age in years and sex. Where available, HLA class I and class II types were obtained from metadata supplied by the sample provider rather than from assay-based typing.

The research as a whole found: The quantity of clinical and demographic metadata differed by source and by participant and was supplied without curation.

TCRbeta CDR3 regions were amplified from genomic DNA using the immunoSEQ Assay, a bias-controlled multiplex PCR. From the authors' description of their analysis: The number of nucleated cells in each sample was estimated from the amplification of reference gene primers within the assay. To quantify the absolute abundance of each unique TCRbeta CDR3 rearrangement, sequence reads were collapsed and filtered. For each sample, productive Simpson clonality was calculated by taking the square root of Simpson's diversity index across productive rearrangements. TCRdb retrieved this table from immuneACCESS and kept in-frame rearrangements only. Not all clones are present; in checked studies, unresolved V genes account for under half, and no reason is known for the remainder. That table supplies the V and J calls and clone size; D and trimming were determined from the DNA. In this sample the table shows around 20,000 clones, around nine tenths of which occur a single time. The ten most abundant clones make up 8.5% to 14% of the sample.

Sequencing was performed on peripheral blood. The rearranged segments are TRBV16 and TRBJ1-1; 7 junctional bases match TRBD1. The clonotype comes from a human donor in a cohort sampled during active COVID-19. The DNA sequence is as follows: TGTGCCAGCAGCCGACGACAGGGTAAAGCCACTGAAGCTTTCTTT. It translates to CASSRRQGKATEAFF.